These T cell receptor beta chains were read from a single sample in a study of memory CD4+ T cells and cytomegalovirus serostatus. Assay: immunoSEQ multiplex PCR; the TCRdb copy retains only in-frame clones and omits some. The sample lists roughly 45,000 clones, 78% occurring once. Specimen: memory CD4+ T cells from blood. The receptors shown here come from an adult in good health and CMV-seronegative. The CDR3 runs from the conserved cysteine through the conserved F or W. D genes are given only for firm matches. The size field is filled for only some rows; it gives once, few, many or a size class.

D	V	J	size	DNA	CDR3
-	TRBV14	TRBJ1-1	-	TGTGCCAGCAGCCAGAATATGGTTAACACTGAAGCTTTCTTT	CASSQNMVNTEAFF
-	TRBV19	TRBJ1-2	-	TGTGCCAGTATTAAGGCAGCCTCTAACTATGGCTACACCTTC	CASIKAASNYGYTF
-	TRBV5-3	TRBJ2-7	-	TGTGCCAGAACCTCACCCCCGGGATTCTCCTCCTACGAGCAGTACTTC	CARTSPPGFSSYEQYF
-	TRBV6-1	TRBJ1-2	-	TGTGCCAGCGCCTCGTGGGTCGACTATGGCTACACCTTC	CASASWVDYGYTF
TRBD1	TRBV30	TRBJ1-1	few	TGTGCCTGGGGGACAGTAACGAACACTGAAGCTTTCTTT	CAWGTVTNTEAFF
-	TRBV6-5	TRBJ2-1	-	TGTGCCAGCAGTCCTTCCGCCGGTGGGCAGTTCTTC	CASSPSAGGQFF
-	TRBV5-6	TRBJ1-1	-	TGTGCCAGCAGCTTGGTAATGACGGGGACTGAAGCTTTCTTT	CASSLVMTGTEAFF
-	TRBV5-6	TRBJ1-2	once	TGTGCCAGCAGCTTGGATAGTGTGCGGCGCACCTTC	CASSLDSVRRTF
TRBD2	TRBV5-1	TRBJ2-1	-	TGCGCCAGCAGCTTGGAGTTAGCGGGAGACAATGAGCAGTTCTTC	CASSLELAGDNEQFF
TRBD1	TRBV30	TRBJ1-3	-	TGTGCCTGGAGGGGACAGGGGATTGGAAACACCATATATTTT	CAWRGQGIGNTIYF
-	TRBV4-2	TRBJ1-1	-	TGTGCCAGCAGCCAAGAAGGGCACACGGGGACTGAAGCTTTCTTT	CASSQEGHTGTEAFF
-	TRBV5-1	TRBJ1-1	once	TGCGCCAGCAGCTTGGTGGGGGACCCGAACACTGAAGCTTTCTTT	CASSLVGDPNTEAFF
-	TRBV28	TRBJ1-5	-	TGTGCCAGCAGTTTTTGGGGGTCTAACAATCAGCCCCAGCATTTT	CASSFWGSNNQPQHF
-	TRBV6-5	TRBJ1-1	-	TGTGCCAGCAGTTGGGATTACAGGGCCCGGAACACTGAAGCTTTCTTT	CASSWDYRARNTEAFF
-	TRBV6-5	TRBJ1-1	-	TGTGCCAGCAGCCGGCTGAACACTGAAGCTTTCTTT	CASSRLNTEAFF
-	TRBV6-4	TRBJ1-2	-	TGTGCCAGCAGTCAAGACGGGGCTGGCTACACCTTC	CASSQDGAGYTF
TRBD1	TRBV7-2	TRBJ1-2	-	TGTGCCAGCAGCTTAGAGCAGGGGGCGAGGTATGGCTACACCTTC	CASSLEQGARYGYTF
-	TRBV12-2	TRBJ2-7	-	TGTGCAAGTCGCCTCCGAGGACACAGGGGATCCTACGAGCAGTACTTC	CASRLRGHRGSYEQYF
TRBD2	TRBV5-6	TRBJ2-5	-	TGTGCCAGCAGCTCCCTCGGTCAGGGAGGGTCCCAAGAGACCCAGTACTTC	CASSSLGQGGSQETQYF
-	TRBV19	TRBJ2-3	few	TGTGCCAGTAGTATAGCTGGGGGCGCGACAGATACGCAGTATTTT	CASSIAGGATDTQYF
-	TRBV15	TRBJ1-6	-	TGTGCCACGACGACATCTTATAATTCACCCCTCCACTTT	CATTTSYNSPLHF
TRBD2	TRBV5-4	TRBJ2-5	-	TGTGCCAGCAGCACACGGACTAGCGGGGGACAAGAGACCCAGTACTTC	CASSTRTSGGQETQYF
-	TRBV19	TRBJ1-2	-	TGTGCCAGTAGCTTGGAGGCAGGGTATGGCTACACCTTC	CASSLEAGYGYTF